This T cell receptor (beta chain) derives from a study of early T cells in non-severe SARS-CoV-2 infection. As for the study in general: Bulk RNA isolated from unsorted whole blood underwent sequencing; chains were not paired. Findings and caveats of the study: Sequences matched to VDJdb favored anti-spike CD8 responses, while private and CD4 specificities were missed.

The TCR library protocol attached unique molecular identifiers to the individual cDNA molecules. TCRdb re-analysed the 5' RACE reads in MiXCR, keeping a single row per CDR3 protein. This table has 35,000 to 45,000 distinct CDR3 sequences, roughly 6.8% appearing once. As regards this clonotype: As yet, its antigen is unknown.

This TCR was recovered from an adult who was a healthcare worker with PCR-confirmed SARS-CoV-2 infection or an uninfected control (not recorded which). The specimen comprised whole blood, sampled at baseline.

The CDR3 here is CAWSTGRGLYNEQFF. Written as DNA, the CDR3 is TGTGCCTGGAGTACTGGCAGGGGGCTTTACAATGAGCAGTTCTTC. This chain connects TRBV30 to TRBJ2-1; TRBD1 matches 8 bases. Germline trimming cut 2 bases from V and 4 bases from J; bases unmatched to any gene: 7. CDR1 is GTSNPN, CDR2 SVGIG, per germline (reference sequence). The CDR3 is made up of 15 amino acids.